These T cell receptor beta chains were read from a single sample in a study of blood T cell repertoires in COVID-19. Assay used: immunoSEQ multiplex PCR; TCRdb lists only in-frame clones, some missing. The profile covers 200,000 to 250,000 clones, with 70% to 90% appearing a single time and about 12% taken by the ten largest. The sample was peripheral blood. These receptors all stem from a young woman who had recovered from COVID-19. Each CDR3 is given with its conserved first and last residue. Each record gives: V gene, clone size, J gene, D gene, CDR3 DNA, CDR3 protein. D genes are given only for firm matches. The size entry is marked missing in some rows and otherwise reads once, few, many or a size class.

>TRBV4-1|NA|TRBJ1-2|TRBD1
TGCGCCAGCAGCCAAATTTTTCGAGACAGGGCCGGCTACACCTTC
CASSQIFRDRAGYTF
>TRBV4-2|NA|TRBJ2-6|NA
TGTGCCAGCAGCCAAGATCGGGGCTCTGGGGCCAACGTCCTGACTTTC
CASSQDRGSGANVLTF
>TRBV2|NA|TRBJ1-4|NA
TGTGCCAGCAGTCAAACAAGACAGGTTCCCCGAGTAACTAATGAAAAACTGTTTTTT
CASSQTRQVPRVTNEKLFF
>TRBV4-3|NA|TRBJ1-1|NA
TGCGCCAGCAGCCAAGGACAGATGAACACTGAAGCTTTCTTT
CASSQGQMNTEAFF
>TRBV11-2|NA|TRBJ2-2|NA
TGTGCCAGCAGCACCGAGGAGGGGATGGGGTCCGGGGAGCTGTTTTTT
CASSTEEGMGSGELFF
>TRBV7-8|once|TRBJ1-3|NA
TGTGCCAGCAGCTTAGGTTGGGGGGAAGGAAACACCATATATTTT
CASSLGWGEGNTIYF
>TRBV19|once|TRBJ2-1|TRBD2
TGTGCCAGCGAAAAAACTAGCGGGAGGTTTCACAATGAGCAGTTCTTC
CASEKTSGRFHNEQFF
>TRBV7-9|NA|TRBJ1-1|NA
TGTGCCAGCAGCCCCAATATGGGGGGCACTGAAGCTTTCTTT
CASSPNMGGTEAFF
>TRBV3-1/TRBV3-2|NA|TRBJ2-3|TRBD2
TGTGCCAGCAGCTACAGACTAGCCGATTCCCGTTCTAGCACAGATACGCAGTATTTT
CASSYRLADSRSSTDTQYF
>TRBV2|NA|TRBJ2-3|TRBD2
TGTGCCAGCAGTCGACTAGCGGGAGACCCCACAGATACGCAGTATTTT
CASSRLAGDPTDTQYF
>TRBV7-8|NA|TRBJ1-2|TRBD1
TGTGCCAGCAGCTCTCAGGGGGGCGCTGGCTACACCTTC
CASSSQGGAGYTF
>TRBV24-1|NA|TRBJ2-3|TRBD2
TGTGCCACCAGTGATCTAGGAGCGGGAGGGCCTAACACAGATACGCAGTATTTT
CATSDLGAGGPNTDTQYF
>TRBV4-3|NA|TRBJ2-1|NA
TGCGCCAGCAGCCAAGATCACGCATCGTGGGAGAATGAGCAGTTCTTC
CASSQDHASWENEQFF
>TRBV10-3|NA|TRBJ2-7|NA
TGTGCCATCAGTGAGTCCAACTACGAGCAGTACTTC
CAISESNYEQYF
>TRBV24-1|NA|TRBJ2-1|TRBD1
TGTGCCACCAGTGACTATAAGACAGGGGGCGGGTACAATGAGCAGTTCTTC
CATSDYKTGGGYNEQFF
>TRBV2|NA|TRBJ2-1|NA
TGTGCCAGCAGCCCTCCCTATAGTGAGCAGTTCTTC
CASSPPYSEQFF
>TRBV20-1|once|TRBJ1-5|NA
TGCAGTGCTAGAAGGGAGGGGCCCCAGCATTTT
CSARREGPQHF
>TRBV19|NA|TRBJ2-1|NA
TGTGCCAGCGTCCCACAGAAAGGTATACAGCGGGACAGGATTCTCTCCTACAATGAGCAGTTCTTC
CASVPQKGIQRDRILSYNEQFF
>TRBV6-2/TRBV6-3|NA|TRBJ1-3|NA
TGTGCCAGCAGTCGCCTCCAGGGGCTGGGAAACACCATATATTTT
CASSRLQGLGNTIYF
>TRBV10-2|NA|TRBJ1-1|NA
TGCGCCAGCAGTGAACAGGGACCTTACACTGAAGCTTTCTTT
CASSEQGPYTEAFF
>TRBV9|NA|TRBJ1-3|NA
TGTGCCAGCTCCCCCTTTACTGGAAACACCATATATTTT
CASSPFTGNTIYF
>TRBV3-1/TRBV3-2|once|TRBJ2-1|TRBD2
TGTGCCAGCAGCCAGAGTAGCGGGAGGGCCTACAATGAGCAGTTCTTC
CASSQSSGRAYNEQFF
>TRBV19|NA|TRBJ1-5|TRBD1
TGTGCCGCTCGACAGGGGGGACAGCCCCAGCATTTT
CAARQGGQPQHF
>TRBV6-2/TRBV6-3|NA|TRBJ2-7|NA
TGTGCCAGCAGTTTTCCCGACCCGGGACACCTAAAAGCCGAGCAGTACTTC
CASSFPDPGHLKAEQYF
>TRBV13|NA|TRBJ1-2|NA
TGTGCCAGCAGCTTAACCAGGAACTATGGCTACACCTTC
CASSLTRNYGYTF
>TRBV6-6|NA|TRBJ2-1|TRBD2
TGTGCCAGCAGTAGGACTAGCGGGAGGTCTGGGAATGAGCAGTTCTTC
CASSRTSGRSGNEQFF
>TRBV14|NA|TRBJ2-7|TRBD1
TGTGCCAGCGGATGGGGACAGGGGATTAACGAGCAGTACTTC
CASGWGQGINEQYF
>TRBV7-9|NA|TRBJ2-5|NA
TGTGCCAGCAGCTTCCCTACCATTGGCCAAGAGACCCAGTACTTC
CASSFPTIGQETQYF
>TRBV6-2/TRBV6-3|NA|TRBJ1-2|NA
TGTGCCAGCAGTTACCACAGGGCCTATGGCTACACCTTC
CASSYHRAYGYTF
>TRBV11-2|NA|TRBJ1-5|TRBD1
TGTGCCAGCAGCCAAGGGACAGGGGGTCAGCCCCAGCATTTT
CASSQGTGGQPQHF
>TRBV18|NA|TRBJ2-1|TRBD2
TGTGCCAGCTCATCAGCGGGAGGCTCCTACAATGAGCAGTTCTTC
CASSSAGGSYNEQFF
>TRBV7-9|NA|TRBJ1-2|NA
TGTGCCAGCACGCCGGTGGACTATGGCTACACCTTC
CASTPVDYGYTF
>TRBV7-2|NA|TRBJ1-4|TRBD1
TGTGCCAGCAGCTTAGGGACAGGGGAAAAACTGTTTTTT
CASSLGTGEKLFF